The 12 T cell receptor beta chains below were found in one sample sequenced in a study of Tregs in tolerant kidney transplant recipients. Here immunoSEQ multiplex PCR was the method, and the copy in TCRdb shows in-frame clones only, minus some. Of 50,000 or so clones detected, about 90% appear once; the ten largest clones hold around 0.7%. The sequencing input was Tregs from blood. Source of these receptors: a human donor in good health.

The CDR3 sequence is CASSLQETQYF. The CDR3 DNA reads as TGTGCCAGCAGCCTACAAGAGACCCAGTACTTC. This chain uses TRBV2 with TRBJ2-5; D is unresolved. This CDR3 is 11 amino acids long. Trimming pared 6 bases from V and 2 bases from J, leaving 4 bases between. The germline V gene has CDR1 SNHLY and CDR2 FYNNEI. Using reference TRBV2 and TRBJ2-5 for the parts outside the CDR3, the full variable domain is EPEVTQTPSHQVTQMGQEVILRCVPISNHLYFYWYRQILGQKVEFLVSFYNNEISEKSEIFDDQFSVERPDGSNFTLKIRSTKLEDSAMYFCASSLQETQYFGPGTRLLVL.

The V gene is TRBV9, the J gene TRBJ1-6; a weak D match, TRBD1 (5 bases). From germline, CDR1 is SGDLS and CDR2 YYNGEE. The CDR3 contains 14 residues. Between the trimmed V and J ends, which lost 0 bases and 9 bases, there was a span of 10 bases. The CDR3 coding sequence is TGTGCCAGCAGCGTAGGTGGGGGGGGTTCACCCCTCCACTTT. Its translation is CASSVGGGGSPLHF.

The chain links TRBV5-1 to TRBJ2-1; D perhaps matches TRBD1 (6 bases). V was trimmed by 4 bases and J by 7 bases, leaving 15 bases between them. Per germline, CDR1 SGHRS and CDR2 YFSETQ. The CDR3 extends over 14 amino acids. The CDR3 nucleotides are TGCGCCAGCAGCCGTTTAGCAGGGGATAATGAGCAGTTCTTC. Its protein is CASSRLAGDNEQFF.

This chain joins TRBV19 and TRBJ2-7, with D tentatively TRBD2 (5 bases). The CDR3 has 14 amino acids. The germline V gene has CDR1 LNHDA and CDR2 SQIVND (reference sequence). Trimming pared 7 bases from V and 0 bases from J, leaving 13 bases between. CDR3: CASKEGIDSYEQYF. CDR3 bases: TGTGCCAGTAAAGAGGGAATCGACTCCTACGAGCAGTACTTC. The full variable domain, with the rest looked up from reference TRBV19 and TRBJ2-7, is DGGITQSPKYLFRKEGQNVTLSCEQNLNHDAMYWYRQDPGQGLRLIYYSQIVNDFQKGDIAEGYSVSREKKESFPLTVTSAQKNPTAFYLCASKEGIDSYEQYFGPGTRLTVT.

The J gene is TRBJ2-7, the V gene TRBV2; weak D call: TRBD1 (6 bases). Trimming pared 6 bases from V and 6 bases from J, leaving 15 bases between. In germline, CDR1 is SNHLY, CDR2 FYNNEI. The CDR3 extends over 13 amino acids. The chain's CDR3 is CASSLLQGSEQYF. The CDR3 DNA reads TGTGCCAGCAGCTTACTTCAGGGGTCCGAGCAGTACTTC. Based on the CDR3 plus reference TRBV2 and TRBJ2-7, the full variable domain is EPEVTQTPSHQVTQMGQEVILRCVPISNHLYFYWYRQILGQKVEFLVSFYNNEISEKSEIFDDQFSVERPDGSNFTLKIRSTKLEDSAMYFCASSLLQGSEQYFGPGTRLTVT.

The gene calls are TRBV6-1 and TRBJ1-2; D possibly corresponds to TRBD1 (5 bases). CDR3 size: 13 residues. Germline lookup yields CDR1 MNHNS and CDR2 SASEGT. Deletions cut 3 bases from V and 4 bases from J, with 9 bases between. The CDR3 region has the DNA TGTGCCAGCAGTGAGGGCAGGGTCTATGGCTACACCTTC. It codes for CASSEGRVYGYTF.

The CDR3 reads CASSLVGETQYF. The CDR3 nucleotides are TGCGCCAGCAGCTTGGTTGGAGAGACCCAGTACTTC. J is TRBJ2-5 and V is TRBV5-1; D gene ambiguous. There are 12 residues in the CDR3. CDR1 is SGHRS and CDR2 is YFSETQ in the germline V gene. Trimming left V 0 bases short and J 4 bases short, with 4 bases between.

The chain links TRBV6-5 to TRBJ2-5; D may be TRBD2 (5 bases). This CDR3 is 14 amino acids long. Trimming stripped 2 bases from V and 0 bases from J, with 7 bases between. Germline V gives CDR1 MNHEY, CDR2 SVGAGI. CDR3 nucleotides: TGTGCCAGCAGTTACACTAGTTACCAAGAGACCCAGTACTTC. Its protein is CASSYTSYQETQYF.

The chain uses TRBV10-3 and TRBJ2-7, with TRBD2 identical over 9 bases. The CDR3 is 13 amino acids. Germline CDR1 ENHRY, CDR2 SYGVKD. The junction had 2 bases not matched to a gene; V was cut back by 4 bases and J by 4 bases. The CDR3 DNA is TGTGCCATCAGTGTTCTAGCGGGGTACGAGCAGTACTTC. This sequence encodes CAISVLAGYEQYF.

The rearrangement links TRBV30 to TRBJ1-4, with TRBD1 matching over 8 bases. This CDR3 has 15 amino acids. The ends lost 8 bases at V and 0 bases at J; junction bases unmatched: 8. The germline gives CDR1 GTSNPN, CDR2 SVGIG (reference sequence). This CDR3 reads CAGQGGTSTNEKLFF. The CDR3 bases are TGTGCCGGACAGGGCGGGACGTCAACTAATGAAAAACTGTTTTTT.

This sequence joins TRBV27 and TRBJ2-7, with 7 bases fitting TRBD1. V shed 5 bases, J shed 1 base, and the junction held 20 bases outside the gene matches. Germline V lookup: CDR1 MNHEY, CDR2 SMNVEV (reference sequence). The CDR3 loop spans 19 amino acids. The CDR3 sequence: CASSPNLMPAGTDSYEQYF. Written as DNA, the CDR3 is TGTGCCAGCAGTCCTAACTTAATGCCGGCCGGGACAGATTCCTACGAGCAGTACTTC.

The chain recombines TRBV2 with TRBJ2-7; no clear D. This CDR3 spans 13 amino acids. Between the trimmed V and J ends, which lost 4 bases and 2 bases, there was a span of 9 bases. The germline gives CDR1 SNHLY, CDR2 FYNNEI. The CDR3 bases are TGTGCCAGCAGTGCTAACAGACCCTACGAGCAGTACTTC. Translating it yields CASSANRPYEQYF.